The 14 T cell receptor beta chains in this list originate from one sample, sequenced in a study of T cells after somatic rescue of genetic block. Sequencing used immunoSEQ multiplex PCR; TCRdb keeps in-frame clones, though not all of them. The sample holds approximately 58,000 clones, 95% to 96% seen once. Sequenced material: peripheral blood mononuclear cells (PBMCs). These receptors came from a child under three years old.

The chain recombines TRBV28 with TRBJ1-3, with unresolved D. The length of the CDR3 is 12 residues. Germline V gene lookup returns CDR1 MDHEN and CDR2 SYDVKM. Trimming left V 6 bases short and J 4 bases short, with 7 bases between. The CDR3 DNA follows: TGTGCCAGCAGAGAACACGGAAACACCATATATTTT. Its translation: CASREHGNTIYF. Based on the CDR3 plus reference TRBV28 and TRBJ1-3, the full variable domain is DVKVTQSSRYLVKRTGEKVFLECVQDMDHENMFWYRQDPGLGLRLIYFSYDVKMKEKGDIPEGYSVSREKKERFSLILESASTNQTSMYLCASREHGNTIYFGEGSWLTVV.

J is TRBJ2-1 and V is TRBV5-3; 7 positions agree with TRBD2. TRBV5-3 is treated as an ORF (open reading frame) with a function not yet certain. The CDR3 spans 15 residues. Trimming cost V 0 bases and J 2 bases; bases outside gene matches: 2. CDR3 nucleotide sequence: TGTGCCAGAAGCTTGGCTCTAGCGGCCTACAATGAGCAGTTCTTC. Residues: CARSLALAAYNEQFF.

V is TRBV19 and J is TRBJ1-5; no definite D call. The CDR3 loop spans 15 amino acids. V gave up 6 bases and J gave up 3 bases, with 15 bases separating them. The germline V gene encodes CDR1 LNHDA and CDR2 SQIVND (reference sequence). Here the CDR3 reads CASSINVGSNQPQHF. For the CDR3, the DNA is TGTGCCAGTAGCATAAACGTGGGTTCCAATCAGCCCCAGCATTTT.

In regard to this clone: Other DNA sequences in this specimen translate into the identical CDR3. CDR3 nucleotide sequence: TGTGCCAGCAGAGCACGCGGCGGGAGCTACGAGCAGTACTTC. Translation: CASRARGGSYEQYF. The chain has TRBV6-4 and TRBJ2-7; 7 bases are shared with TRBD2. The CDR3 totals 14 residues. V lost 6 bases and J lost 3; bases outside the gene matches: 8. The germline gives CDR1 MRHNA, CDR2 SNTAGT.

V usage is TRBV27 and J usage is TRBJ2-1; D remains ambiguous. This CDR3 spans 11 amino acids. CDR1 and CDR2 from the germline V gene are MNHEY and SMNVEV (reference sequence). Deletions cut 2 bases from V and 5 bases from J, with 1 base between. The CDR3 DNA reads TGTGCCAGCAGTTTAGACAATGAGCAGTTCTTC. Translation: CASSLDNEQFF.

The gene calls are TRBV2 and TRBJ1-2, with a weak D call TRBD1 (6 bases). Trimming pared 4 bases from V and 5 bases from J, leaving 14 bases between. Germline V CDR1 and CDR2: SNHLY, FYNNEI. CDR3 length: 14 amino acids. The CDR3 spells CASSGTESGYGYTF. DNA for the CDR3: TGTGCCAGCAGTGGGACAGAATCGGGTTATGGCTACACCTTC.

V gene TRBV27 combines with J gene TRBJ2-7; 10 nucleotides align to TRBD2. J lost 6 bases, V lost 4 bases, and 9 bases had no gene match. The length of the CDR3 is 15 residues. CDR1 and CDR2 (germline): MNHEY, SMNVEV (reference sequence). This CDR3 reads CASSSSPSGSSEQYF. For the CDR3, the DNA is TGTGCCAGCAGTTCCAGCCCTAGCGGGAGTTCCGAGCAGTACTTC.

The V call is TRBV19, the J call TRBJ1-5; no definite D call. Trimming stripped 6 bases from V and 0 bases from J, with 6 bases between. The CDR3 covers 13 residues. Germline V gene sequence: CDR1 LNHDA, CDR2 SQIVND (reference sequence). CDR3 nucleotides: TGTGCCAGTAGACCGGATAGCAATCAGCCCCAGCATTTT. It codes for CASRPDSNQPQHF.

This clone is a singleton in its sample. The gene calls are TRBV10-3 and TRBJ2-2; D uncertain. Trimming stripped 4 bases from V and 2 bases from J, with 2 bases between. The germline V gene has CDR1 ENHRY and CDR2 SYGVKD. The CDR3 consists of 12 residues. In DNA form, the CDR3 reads TGTGCCATCAGTGCCAACACCGGGGAGCTGTTTTTT. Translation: CAISANTGELFF.

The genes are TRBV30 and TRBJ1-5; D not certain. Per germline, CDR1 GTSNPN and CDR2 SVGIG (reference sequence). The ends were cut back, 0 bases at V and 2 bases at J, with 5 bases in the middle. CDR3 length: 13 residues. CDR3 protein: CAWSVGGNQPQHF. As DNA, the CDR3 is TGTGCCTGGAGTGTAGGCGGCAATCAGCCCCAGCATTTT.

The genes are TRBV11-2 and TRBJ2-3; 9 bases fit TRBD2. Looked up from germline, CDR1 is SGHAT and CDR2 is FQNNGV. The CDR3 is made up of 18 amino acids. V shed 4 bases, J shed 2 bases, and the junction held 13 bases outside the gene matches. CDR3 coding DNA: TGTGCCAGCAGCTCCCGGGCCAAGACTAGCGGCCCCACAGATACGCAGTATTTT. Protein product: CASSSRAKTSGPTDTQYF.

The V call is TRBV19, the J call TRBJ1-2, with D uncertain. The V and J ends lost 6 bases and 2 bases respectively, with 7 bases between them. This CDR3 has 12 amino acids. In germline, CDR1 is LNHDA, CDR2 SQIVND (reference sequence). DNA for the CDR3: TGTGCCAGTAGCCCCGCCAACTATGGCTACACCTTC. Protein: CASSPANYGYTF.

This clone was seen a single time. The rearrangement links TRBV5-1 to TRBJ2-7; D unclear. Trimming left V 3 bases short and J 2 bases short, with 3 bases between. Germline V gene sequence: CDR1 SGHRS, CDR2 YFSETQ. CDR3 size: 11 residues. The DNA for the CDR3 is TGCGCCAGCAGCTACACCTACGAGCAGTACTTC. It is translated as CASSYTYEQYF.

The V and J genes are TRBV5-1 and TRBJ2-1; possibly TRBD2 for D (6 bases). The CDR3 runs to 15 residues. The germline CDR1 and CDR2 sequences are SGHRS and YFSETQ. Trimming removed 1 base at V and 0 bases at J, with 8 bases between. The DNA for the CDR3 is TGCGCCAGCAGCTTGACTAGCAGCTCCTACAATGAGCAGTTCTTC. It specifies CASSLTSSSYNEQFF.